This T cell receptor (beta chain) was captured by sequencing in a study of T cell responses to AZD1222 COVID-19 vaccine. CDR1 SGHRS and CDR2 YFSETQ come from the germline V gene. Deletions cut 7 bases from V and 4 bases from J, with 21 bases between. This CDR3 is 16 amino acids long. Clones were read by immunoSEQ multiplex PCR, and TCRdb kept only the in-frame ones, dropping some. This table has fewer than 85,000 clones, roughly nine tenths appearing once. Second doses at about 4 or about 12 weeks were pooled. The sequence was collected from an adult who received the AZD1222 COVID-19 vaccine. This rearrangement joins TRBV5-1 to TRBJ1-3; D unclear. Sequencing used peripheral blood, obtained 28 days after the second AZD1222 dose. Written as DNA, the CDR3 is TGCGCCAGCTCAGATTTGGCCCTACCATCGGGAAACACCATATATTTT. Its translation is CASSDLALPSGNTIYF. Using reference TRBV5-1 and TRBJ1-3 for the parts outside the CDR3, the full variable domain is KAGVTQTPRYLIKTRGQQVTLSCSPISGHRSVSWYQQTPGQGLQFLFEYFSETQRNKGNFPGRFSGRQFSNSRSEMNVSTLELGDSALYLCASSDLALPSGNTIYFGEGSWLTVV.